Following are 12 T cell receptor beta chains from one sample sequenced in a study of blood T cells in healthy people across ages. Together with a sample-barcoded 5' primer, a J-beta primer mix was included in a second PCR lasting roughly 6 to 12 cycles. TCRdb fed the 5' RACE reads into MiXCR, producing one record per CDR3 protein. The sample consists of 1.2 million to 1.5 million distinct CDR3 sequences, around 39% of them appearing once. The specimen sequenced was blood. These receptor sequences come from a young woman in good health.

V gene TRBV14 combines with J gene TRBJ1-6; unclear D gene. The CDR3 runs 13 residues. Germline V lookup: CDR1 SGHDN, CDR2 FVKESK. Trimming removed 1 base at V and 11 bases at J, with 9 bases between. CDR3 protein: CASSQGTRAPLHF. CDR3 bases: TGTGCCAGCAGCCAAGGGACGCGGGCACCCCTCCACTTT.

This chain links TRBV10-3 with TRBJ1-2, with D tentatively TRBD1 (5 bases). The CDR3 has 13 residues. The germline V gene encodes CDR1 ENHRY and CDR2 SYGVKD. V was pared by 7 bases and J by 6 bases, with 15 bases between. The CDR3 bases are TGTGCCATCAAAAGGGACCCCCGAAATGGCTACACCTTC. As protein: CAIKRDPRNGYTF.

V usage is TRBV7-9 and J usage is TRBJ2-7; the D gene is possibly TRBD2 (5 bases). Trimming pared 2 bases from V and 5 bases from J, leaving 13 bases between. CDR1 SEHNR and CDR2 FQNEAQ come from the germline V gene (reference sequence). This CDR3 has 14 residues. As DNA, the CDR3 is TGTGCCAGCAGCTTATCTAGGGAGTACCACGAGCAGTACTTC. It translates to CASSLSREYHEQYF.

CDR3 protein: CASTSRGTHRLLYEQYF. The CDR3 DNA reads as TGTGCCAGCACCTCAAGAGGCACACATCGCCTTCTCTACGAGCAGTACTTC. The chain uses TRBV11-2 and TRBJ2-7; D call uncertain. CDR3 size: 17 residues. Per germline, CDR1 SGHAT and CDR2 FQNNGV. V was clipped by 7 bases and J by 3 bases, with 25 bases between them.

There are a few counts of this clonotype. The genes are TRBV5-1 and TRBJ1-6, with D possibly matching TRBD1 (6 bases). Germline V gives CDR1 SGHRS, CDR2 YFSETQ. V lost 2 bases, J lost 9 bases, and 12 bases lay in between. The CDR3 covers 14 residues. The CDR3 sequence is CASSFQGLGSPLHF. CDR3 nucleotides: TGCGCCAGCAGCTTCCAGGGGCTAGGTTCACCCCTCCACTTT.

The rearrangement joins TRBV6-5 to TRBJ2-1; 9 positions agree with TRBD2. The CDR3 consists of 18 residues. J gave up 0 bases and V 7 bases, and 13 bases lay outside the gene matches. CDR1 MNHEY and CDR2 SVGAGI come from the germline V gene. CDR3 bases: TGTGCCAGCACGGGCTTAGCGGGGGCCTTTACCTCCTACAATGAGCAGTTCTTC. It is translated as CASTGLAGAFTSYNEQFF.

The rearrangement joins TRBV4-2 to TRBJ2-3, with TRBD2 as a possible D gene (5 bases). The germline V gene encodes CDR1 LGHNA and CDR2 YNFKEQ. This CDR3 is built from 15 residues. Trimming left V 0 bases short and J 3 bases short, with 10 bases between. The CDR3 region is CASSQDEGSTDTQYF. CDR3 DNA sequence: TGTGCCAGCAGCCAAGATGAGGGTTCTACAGATACGCAGTATTTT.

This clonotype was counted a few times. V usage is TRBV10-2 and J usage is TRBJ2-1; no clear D. The CDR3 has 14 amino acids. Germline V gene data show CDR1 as WSHSY and CDR2 as SAAADI. V was shortened by 3 bases and J by 0 bases, with 6 bases between the two germline ends. CDR3 in amino acids: CASSDANSYNEQFF. CDR3 in DNA: TGCGCCAGCAGTGATGCGAACTCCTACAATGAGCAGTTCTTC.

The chain employs TRBV21-1 and TRBJ1-2; TRBD1 is taken as the D call from the table, unchecked against the DNA. TRBV21-1 is annotated as a pseudogene. The CDR3 is made up of 15 amino acids. CDR3 sequence (DNA): TGTGCCAGCAGCAAAGCGGGTCGGGGCGGCCATGGCTACACCTTC. It is translated as CASSKAGRGGHGYTF.

This clonotype was observed a few times. This chain connects TRBV6-5 to TRBJ2-3, with D perhaps TRBD2 (5 bases). The CDR3 consists of 13 residues. Trimming took 7 bases from V and 3 from J, leaving 11 bases between them. The germline V gene has CDR1 MNHEY and CDR2 SVGAGI. The CDR3 is CASISRETDTQYF. The CDR3 DNA reads as TGTGCCAGCATATCCCGGGAAACAGATACGCAGTATTTT.

The sample holds a few counts of this clonotype. The chain carries TRBV7-2 and TRBJ2-5, with TRBD2 as a possible D gene (6 bases). Germline assignment: CDR1 SGHTA and CDR2 FQGNSA. V was trimmed by 3 bases and J by 3 bases, leaving 8 bases between them. This CDR3 region has 13 residues. This CDR3 is CASSLTRKETQYF. DNA for the CDR3: TGTGCCAGCAGCTTGACTAGAAAAGAGACCCAGTACTTC.

Comments on this clonotype: A read error may account for a junction end that differs from germline. The chain carries TRBV20-1 and TRBJ2-3; D not certain. Germline V lookup: CDR1 DFQATT, CDR2 SNEGSKA (reference sequence). CDR3 length: 13 amino acids. CDR3 amino acids: CSVRDPLTDTQYF. The DNA of the CDR3 is TGCAGTGTTAGAGATCCACTAACAGATACGCAGTATTTT.